These T cell receptor beta chains were read from a single sample in a study of blood T cell repertoires in COVID-19. Profiling relied on immunoSEQ multiplex PCR, and the TCRdb table lists in-frame clones only, not all of them. The sample holds 270,000 or so clones, about 90% seen once. Material for sequencing was peripheral blood. The receptors originated from a woman aged 55-69 years with COVID-19, enrolled during active disease. CDR3s include the opening cysteine and the closing phenylalanine or tryptophan.

v_call,j_call,cdr3_aa
TRBV19,TRBJ2-1,CASSRTSGVTYNEQFF
TRBV19,TRBJ1-2,CASSIPGFDGYTF
TRBV6-6,TRBJ1-2,CASTLGQDYTF
TRBV7-2,TRBJ1-2,CASSLVGRPVPSSYTF
TRBV29-1,TRBJ2-1,CSALAGGNNEQFF
TRBV19,TRBJ1-5,CASIGLRGSNQPQHF
TRBV7-8,TRBJ1-5,CASSLGGGQPQHF
TRBV3-1/TRBV3-2,TRBJ1-1,CASSHWSVNTEAFF
TRBV6-5,TRBJ2-1,CASSYTEYNEQFF
TRBV19,TRBJ1-1,CASSPLGGGRAFF
TRBV5-5,TRBJ2-7,CASSQGWDRGYEQYF
TRBV23-1,TRBJ1-2,CASSHQGDGYTF
TRBV30,TRBJ2-7,CAWAGPTIRGEQYF
TRBV7-2,TRBJ2-5,CASSSSETQYF
TRBV4-2,TRBJ1-3,CASLSGNTIYF
TRBV6-6,TRBJ1-4,CASSYSGGYENEKLFF
TRBV2,TRBJ1-2,CASSGDSDGYTF
TRBV30,TRBJ1-2,CAWSPEGGWLDYGYTF
TRBV27,TRBJ2-3,CASSEGQGPDTQYF
TRBV7-6,TRBJ1-3,CASSLVGGYSGNTIYF
TRBV12-3/TRBV12-4,TRBJ1-2,CASSGNGYTF
TRBV24-1,TRBJ2-1,CATSDTASYNEQFF
TRBV9,TRBJ1-5,CASSVDGQLNQPQHF
TRBV27,TRBJ2-7,CASSFARWEPQYF